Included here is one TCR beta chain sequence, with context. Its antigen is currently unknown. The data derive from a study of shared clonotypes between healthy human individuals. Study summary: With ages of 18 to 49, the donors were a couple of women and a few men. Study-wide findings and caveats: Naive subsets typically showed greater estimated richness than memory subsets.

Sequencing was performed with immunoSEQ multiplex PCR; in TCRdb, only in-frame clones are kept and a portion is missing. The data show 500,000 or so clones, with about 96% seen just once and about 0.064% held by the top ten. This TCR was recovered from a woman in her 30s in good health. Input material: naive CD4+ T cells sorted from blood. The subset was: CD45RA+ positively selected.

CDR3 nucleotide sequence: TGTGCCAGCAGAAGACAGAATAATGAAAAACTGTTTTTT. It is translated as CASRRQNNEKLFF. The rearrangement joins TRBV27 to TRBJ1-4; TRBD1 might be the D (5 bases). The CDR3 sequence is 13 residues long. Between the trimmed V and J ends, which lost 6 bases and 4 bases, there was a span of 9 bases. Germline values: CDR1 MNHEY, CDR2 SMNVEV (reference sequence).